What follows are 22 T cell receptor beta chains derived from one specimen sequenced in a study of shared clonotypes between healthy human individuals. The assay was immunoSEQ multiplex PCR, and TCRdb's table has in-frame clones only and misses some. Here the sample spans over a million clones, 70% to 80% being singletons. The sample consisted of memory CD4+ T cells from PBMCs. The subset denotes: CD45RA-negative fraction. These receptors all come from a man between 18 and 35 years old in good health. Some clones in this sample may be carry-over from other donors' samples.

The chain carries TRBV7-2 and TRBJ2-2; D unresolved. Trimming removed 1 base from V and 6 bases from J, with 9 bases in between. Germline V lookup: CDR1 SGHTA, CDR2 FQGNSA. This CDR3 has 14 residues. Here the CDR3 DNA reads TGTGCCAGCAGCTTAGATAGCAGGTCCGGGGAGCTGTTTTTT. This translates into CASSLDSRSGELFF. Complete variable domain (other parts from reference TRBV7-2 and TRBJ2-2): GAGVSQSPSNKVTEKGKDVELRCDPISGHTALYWYRQSLGQGLEFLIYFQGNSAPDKSGLPSDRFSAERTGGSVSTLTIQRTQQEDSAVYLCASSLDSRSGELFFGEGSRLTVL.

The rearrangement joins TRBV4-1 to TRBJ2-2; D is unresolved. This CDR3 comprises 14 residues. From germline, CDR1 is MGHRA and CDR2 YSYEKL. V was trimmed by 1 base and J by 6 bases, leaving 9 bases between them. CDR3 sequence: CASSQVAKAGELFF. The CDR3 nucleotides are TGCGCCAGCAGCCAAGTCGCTAAGGCCGGGGAGCTGTTTTTT.

CDR3 nucleotides: TGTGCCAGCAGCTTAGGTGCGGCGAGCTCTGGAAACACCATATATTTT. This gives the protein CASSLGAASSGNTIYF. The V and J genes are TRBV7-2 and TRBJ1-3; no reliable D call. Trimming stripped 1 base from V and 0 bases from J, with 10 bases between. The CDR3 sequence is 16 residues long. Germline V lookup: CDR1 SGHTA, CDR2 FQGNSA.

The chain couples TRBV28 to TRBJ1-5; unclear D gene. CDR1 and CDR2 (germline): MDHEN, SYDVKM. The CDR3 contains 15 residues. Trimming took off 1 base at V and 3 bases at J, with 10 bases between the two ends. This CDR3 reads CASSLFGPSNQPQHF. CDR3 DNA sequence: TGTGCCAGCAGTTTATTCGGGCCTTCCAATCAGCCCCAGCATTTT. Combining the CDR3 with reference TRBV28 and TRBJ1-5 gives the whole variable domain DVKVTQSSRYLVKRTGEKVFLECVQDMDHENMFWYRQDPGLGLRLIYFSYDVKMKEKGDIPEGYSVSREKKERFSLILESASTNQTSMYLCASSLFGPSNQPQHFGDGTRLSIL.

This clone was seen a single time. V is TRBV27 and J is TRBJ1-2; no reliable D call. Germline loops: CDR1 MNHEY, CDR2 SMNVEV (reference sequence). This CDR3 has 14 amino acids. Trimming removed 6 bases from V and 0 bases from J, with 11 bases in between. CDR3 DNA sequence: TGTGCCAGCAGGTTGAACCCGACTAACTATGGCTACACCTTC. Translation gives CASRLNPTNYGYTF.

The V call is TRBV15, the J call TRBJ1-5; D remains ambiguous. Trimming cost V 0 bases and J 0 bases, with 6 bases left between them. The CDR3 runs to 15 residues. Germline V gives CDR1 LNHNV, CDR2 YYDKDF (reference sequence). CDR3 bases: TGTGCCACCAGCAGAGACAGCCTTAGCAATCAGCCCCAGCATTTT. Amino acids: CATSRDSLSNQPQHF.

The chain has TRBV7-2 and TRBJ2-3; D assignment may be TRBD1 or TRBD2 (5 bases each). Germline CDR1 and CDR2: SGHTA and FQGNSA. V was trimmed by 5 bases and J by 0 bases, leaving 12 bases between them. The length of the CDR3 is 15 residues. The CDR3 nucleotides are TGTGCCAGCAGCGCCCGGGGCTCTAGCACAGATACGCAGTATTTT. Amino acids: CASSARGSSTDTQYF.

This clone was counted once. The rearrangement uses TRBV11-2 and TRBJ2-3; weak D call: TRBD2 (6 bases). The germline CDR1 and CDR2 sequences are SGHAT and FQNNGV. Trimming cost V 1 base and J 5 bases, with 13 bases left between them. There are 15 residues in the CDR3. The CDR3, as DNA: TGTGCCAGCAGCTTAGGACTAGGGAGAGGAGATACGCAGTATTTT. Translation gives CASSLGLGRGDTQYF. The full variable domain, in which reference TRBV11-2 and TRBJ2-3 provide the parts outside the CDR3, is EAGVAQSPRYKIIEKRQSVAFWCNPISGHATLYWYQQILGQGPKLLIQFQNNGVVDDSQLPKDRFSAERLKGVDSTLKIQPAKLEDSAVYLCASSLGLGRGDTQYFGPGTRLTVL.

This clone showed up just once. This chain connects TRBV6-4 to TRBJ2-3; TRBD2 is a possible D gene (6 bases). With 10 bases removed from V and 1 base from J, the gap between germline ends came to 12 bases. Per germline, CDR1 MRHNA and CDR2 SNTAGT. CDR3 length: 13 residues. The CDR3 region is CAKSTGGTDTQYF. CDR3 coding DNA: TGTGCCAAAAGTACGGGAGGCACAGATACGCAGTATTTT.

As concerns this clone: The identical CDR3 is also encoded by other nucleotide sequences in the sample. The chain employs TRBV2 and TRBJ1-5, with D tentatively TRBD1 (6 bases). V was shortened by 7 bases and J by 4 bases, with 17 bases between the two germline ends. There are 15 residues in the CDR3. CDR1 is SNHLY, CDR2 FYNNEI, per germline. The CDR3 is CASTEGGYSNQPQHF. The CDR3 bases are TGTGCCAGCACCGAGGGGGGCTACTCTAATCAGCCCCAGCATTTT.

This chain joins TRBV2 and TRBJ2-2; no clear D gene. V lost 6 bases and J 7 bases, leaving 12 bases between the germline ends. The length of the CDR3 is 13 residues. The germline CDR1 and CDR2 sequences are SNHLY and FYNNEI. This CDR3 reads CASSFLSNGELFF. In nucleotides, the CDR3 is TGTGCCAGCAGCTTCTTATCTAACGGGGAGCTGTTTTTT.

The chain recombines TRBV7-8 with TRBJ1-3, with 9 bases aligning to TRBD1. The length of the CDR3 is 15 residues. Trimming cost V 5 bases and J 9 bases; bases outside gene matches: 11. Germline loops: CDR1 SGHVS, CDR2 FQNEAQ. CDR3 region: CASSNRGQAPTTIYF. CDR3 coding DNA: TGTGCCAGCAGCAACAGGGGGCAGGCCCCAACCACCATATATTTT.

J is TRBJ1-1 and V is TRBV18, with TRBD1 as a possible D gene (5 bases). This CDR3 contains 12 residues. The V gene lost 5 bases and the J gene lost 5 bases, with 9 bases spanning the gap. CDR1 KGHSH and CDR2 LQKENI come from the germline V gene. The CDR3 coding sequence is TGTGCCAGCTCAGGGGACGGGACTGAAGCTTTCTTT. This sequence encodes CASSGDGTEAFF.

This chain uses TRBV5-6 with TRBJ1-2; no firm D call. The germline V gene has CDR1 SGHDT and CDR2 YYEEEE. V was trimmed by 3 bases and J by 2 bases, leaving 8 bases between them. The CDR3 is 13 amino acids. Written as DNA, the CDR3 is TGTGCCAGCAGCTCCGCCCAAAACTATGGCTACACCTTC. Its protein is CASSSAQNYGYTF.

This clone is a singleton in its sample. The same CDR3 can be traced to other DNA sequences in this sample. The rearrangement uses TRBV7-3 and TRBJ1-3, with no clear D. Trimming cost V 8 bases and J 0 bases, with 8 bases left between them. The germline gives CDR1 SGHTA, CDR2 FQGTGA. CDR3 length: 13 amino acids. CDR3 bases: TGTGCCAGCTCTCCGAGCTCTGGAAACACCATATATTTT. Protein product: CASSPSSGNTIYF.

The J gene is TRBJ2-2, the V gene TRBV9; D gene ambiguous. The CDR3 is 16 residues long. V lost 0 bases and J 4 bases, leaving 13 bases between the germline ends. The germline gives CDR1 SGDLS, CDR2 YYNGEE. CDR3 region: CASSVDLSPGTGELFF. CDR3 in DNA: TGTGCCAGCAGCGTAGATTTAAGCCCGGGCACCGGGGAGCTGTTTTTT.

About this clone itself: This CDR3 is also generated by other DNA sequences in the sample. The chain couples TRBV5-1 to TRBJ1-1; no definite D call. The germline CDR1 and CDR2 sequences are SGHRS and YFSETQ. V lost 1 base and J lost 4, with 11 bases in between. This CDR3 comprises 14 residues. CDR3 residues: CASSLLAGGTEAFF. The CDR3 DNA is TGCGCCAGCAGCTTGTTGGCTGGAGGCACTGAAGCTTTCTTT.

J is TRBJ2-1 and V is TRBV7-8; D is uncertain. The CDR3 length is 13 residues. V was shortened by 4 bases and J by 12 bases, with 16 bases between the two germline ends. Germline V CDR1 and CDR2: SGHVS, FQNEAQ. The CDR3 nucleotides are TGTGCCAGCAGCTCCCCCTGGACCCGAGGGCAGTTCTTC. This encodes CASSSPWTRGQFF. The whole variable domain, filled in from reference TRBV7-8 and TRBJ2-1, reads GAGVSQSPRYKVAKRGQDVALRCDPISGHVSLFWYQQALGQGPEFLTYFQNEAQLDKSGLPSDRFFAERPEGSVSTLKIQRTQQEDSAVYLCASSSPWTRGQFFGPGTRLTVL.

Regarding this clone: Within the sample, other DNA sequences also encode this same CDR3. The chain is built from TRBV7-9 and TRBJ2-3; perhaps D is TRBD1 or TRBD2 (5 bases each). The CDR3 runs to 13 residues. CDR1 is SEHNR and CDR2 is FQNEAQ in the germline V gene (reference sequence). V lost 4 bases to trimming and J lost 6 bases, with 11 bases between them. DNA for the CDR3: TGTGCCAGCAGCTCCTCCGGGGCCGATACGCAGTATTTT. This translates into CASSSSGADTQYF. The full variable domain, completed using reference TRBV7-9 and TRBJ2-3, is DTGVSQNPRHKITKRGQNVTFRCDPISEHNRLYWYRQTLGQGPEFLTYFQNEAQLEKSRLLSDRFSAERPKGSFSTLEIQRTEQGDSAMYLCASSSSGADTQYFGPGTRLTVL.

Details on this clone: Other DNA variants within this sample encode the same CDR3. V usage is TRBV7-9 and J usage is TRBJ1-4; possible D gene TRBD1, 5 bases. Germline values: CDR1 SEHNR, CDR2 FQNEAQ (reference sequence). The CDR3 runs to 12 residues. V lost 1 base, J lost 8 bases, and 5 bases lay in between. CDR3 nucleotides: TGTGCCAGCAGCTTAGGGGGGGAAAAACTGTTTTTT. Its protein product is CASSLGGEKLFF.

This clone turned up a few times. The V call is TRBV2, the J call TRBJ2-7, with D perhaps TRBD1 (6 bases). The V end lost 6 bases, the J end lost 7 bases, and 16 bases lay between the germline ends. The CDR3 spans 13 residues. Germline CDR1 and CDR2: SNHLY and FYNNEI. The CDR3 loop is CASSDTGQGEQYF. DNA of the CDR3: TGTGCCAGCAGCGACACCGGGCAGGGGGAGCAGTACTTC.

As to this clone: Distinct nucleotide sequences in the sample also encode this CDR3. This chain joins TRBV30 and TRBJ1-1; D is ambiguous. Trimming removed 0 bases from V and 4 bases from J, with 6 bases in between. The germline V gene has CDR1 GTSNPN and CDR2 SVGIG (reference sequence). The CDR3 runs to 12 residues. CDR3 sequence reads: CAWSVRGTEAFF. CDR3 coding DNA: TGTGCCTGGAGTGTTAGAGGCACTGAAGCTTTCTTT.